These 2 T cell receptor beta chains were all obtained from the same sample, sequenced in a study of T cell responses to AZD1222 COVID-19 vaccine. The data were produced by immunoSEQ multiplex PCR, yet TCRdb's version contains in-frame clones alone and is incomplete. The sample comprises about 110,000 clones, just under 95% of which are singletons, and roughly 7% rests with the top ten. This specimen was peripheral blood, taken on day 0 of AZD1222 vaccination. These receptors were collected from an adult in good health.

The genes are TRBV12-3 or TRBV12-4 and TRBJ1-6, with a possible D match to TRBD1 (5 bases). Trimming stripped 10 bases from V and 4 bases from J, with 11 bases between. The CDR3 has 13 amino acids. CDR3 protein: CATSGRYNSPLHF. CDR3 in DNA: TGTGCCACCTCGGGACGGTATAATTCACCCCTCCACTTT.

This clone turned up a few times. CDR3 nucleotide sequence: TGCGCCAGCAGCTTGGGTCAGGGGGCGTCTTCACCCCTCCACTTT. The encoded protein is CASSLGQGASSPLHF. This chain connects TRBV5-1 to TRBJ1-6; TRBD1 aligns across 8 bases. With 0 bases clipped from V and 9 bases from J, the junction kept 5 bases outside the gene matches. The CDR3 sequence is 15 residues long. Germline CDR1 and CDR2: SGHRS and YFSETQ.